The present T cell receptor (beta chain) was sequenced within a study of regulatory T cells in long-lasting Graves disease. About the study: The study counted Graves' disease as persistent given over 5 years of antithyroid drugs and positive TSH receptor antibodies.

This clonotype has at least ten counts. Its antigen is still unknown. Study-level points and caveats: TRBV28 was favored in persistent disease, as were TRBJ1-2 and TRBJ2-5. Whereas 966 public clonotypes were shared by new patients, persistent patients shared more, at around 2,700.

Library construction for TCR beta used iRepertoire HTBI primers and Arm-PCR of CDR3 regions. In TCRdb, the multiplex PCR reads were re-called with MiXCR into one record per CDR3 protein. The table has under 500,000 distinct CDR3 sequences, around 21% seen once. Trimming removed 3 bases at V and 0 bases at J, with 9 bases between. CDR3 length equals 14 residues. Time point of the sample: persistent/refractory GD, antithyroid drugs over 5 years with positive TRAb. Following extraction of RNA from PBMCs, that RNA was used to make the TCR library. Source: peripheral blood mononuclear cells (PBMCs), taken when the disease was refractory, from a patient treated with antithyroid drugs. The sequence was obtained from a female donor with Graves disease. The rearrangement links TRBV12-3 or TRBV12-4 to TRBJ2-7; maybe TRBD1 (6 bases). The CDR3 DNA reads as TGTGCCAGCAGTTTCGAACAGGGCTCCTACGAGCAGTACTTC. Protein sequence: CASSFEQGSYEQYF.